The sequence of this T cell receptor (beta chain) was determined in a study of T cells after posttransplantation cyclophosphamide. Study-wide findings and caveats: After PTCy, TRB diversity resembled that of CNI/methotrexate controls.

This table comes from immunoSEQ multiplex PCR, and its TCRdb copy is limited to in-frame clones, with some not included. The repertoire includes more than 15,000 clones, around 86% of them detected once, and roughly 4% sits in the top ten. Control samples came 1 year after myeloablative marrow transplants with methotrexate plus calcineurin inhibitor. The length of the CDR3 is 15 residues. J lost 5 bases, V lost 0 bases, and 0 bases had no gene match. The V gene's germline CDR1 is SGHRS and CDR2 YFSETQ. A note on this clone: Its specificity is unknown.

Specimen: PBMCs, collected after an allogeneic stem cell transplant with a calcineurin inhibitor and methotrexate. This clonotype was sampled from a male patient aged 45 to 59 who received an allogeneic stem cell transplant from an unrelated donor, was CMV-positive, and had chronic GVHD only. Some of the T cells might come from the graft donor. This chain links TRBV5-1 with TRBJ2-2, with TRBD2 identical over 11 bases. CDR3 DNA: TGCGCCAGCAGCTTGGGACTAGCGGGGACCGGGGAGCTGTTTTTT. As protein: CASSLGLAGTGELFF.